The text below deals with one TCR beta chain. The antigen is undetermined. A much bigger clone sits one base away, suggesting this may be a read error. Regarding time point: patch test 3, about 24 weeks after DPC sensitization. The treatment was: therapeutic diphenylcyclopropenone sensitization with weekly scalp DPC. Every patch test was put on after a blood sample was taken. This entry belongs to a study of human T cells and chemical hapten exposure. There are 17 residues in the CDR3. Germline CDR1 is KGHDR and CDR2 is SFDVKD. Trimming at V came to 1 base and at J to 0 bases, leaving 3 bases not matched to a gene. Findings and limits, study-wide: The study found that DPC sensitization did not change TCRs above 1 in 1000 frequency.

TCRdb itself ran the RACE reads through MiXCR, one entry per CDR3 protein. This sample has about 84,000 distinct CDR3 sequences, with 10% to 14% found just once. This TCR was sampled from a woman between 45 and 65 years old with alopecia areata. Some clones in this sample may be carry-over from other donors' samples. The input for sequencing was whole blood, taken in connection with sensitization to the hapten diphenylcyclopropenone (DPC). The chain uses TRBV24-1 and TRBJ2-5, with 11 bases fitting TRBD2. CDR3 in DNA: TGTGCCACCAGTGATTTTGGGACTAGCGGATACCAAGAGACCCAGTACTTC. Its translation is CATSDFGTSGYQETQYF.